The clone carrying this TCR beta chain was counted only a few times. The target antigen is unknown. The germline CDR1 and CDR2 sequences are SGHTA and FQGNSA. With 1 base removed from V and 6 bases from J, the gap between germline ends came to 10 bases. The CDR3 spans 14 residues. These data originate in a study of vaccination and CD4 T cells after COVID-19. About the study: Overlapping spike peptides from SARS-CoV-2, HCoV-NL63, HCoV-OC43 and HCoV-229E served to stimulate the cells.

Sequenced with the Oncomine TCR Beta short-read assay was DNA taken from cultured CD4+ T cells. Each CDR3 protein gets one entry after TCRdb re-called the PCR reads with MiXCR. The sample yields 15,000 to 20,000 distinct CDR3 sequences, roughly 49% seen once. The treatment denotes: roughly ten-day PBMC culture with coronavirus spike peptide pools or control peptides (ViraFEST assay). The sequencing used CD4+ T cells from blood, cultured in vitro, collected before SARS-CoV-2 vaccination. This chain uses TRBV7-2 with TRBJ2-1; D unresolved. This clonotype was sampled from a human donor who had recovered from COVID-19. The CDR3 loop reads CASSLGATRNEQFF. DNA of the CDR3: TGTGCCAGCAGCTTAGGGGCTACTCGCAATGAGCAGTTCTTC.